Below, 30 T cell receptor beta chains from the same sample are listed, as sequenced in a study of control samples from healthy donors and cancer patients. Profiled with immunoSEQ multiplex PCR; TCRdb holds only in-frame clones, not every one. In the table there are approximately 97,000 clones, just under 95% of which are singletons. Sequencing used blood. The receptors were gathered from a human donor in good health. The donor label of this sample is uncertain.

The V gene is TRBV6-6, the J gene TRBJ1-4; TRBD1 aligns across 9 bases. The CDR3 covers 21 residues. The germline CDR1 and CDR2 sequences are MNHNY and SVGAGI (reference sequence). V gave up 6 bases and J gave up 2 bases; unmatched junction bases: 22. The CDR3 here is CASSNFPYRQGGGGTNEKLFF. DNA of the CDR3: TGTGCCAGCAGCAACTTTCCTTACCGACAGGGGGGGGGTGGTACTAATGAAAAACTGTTTTTT.

The V gene is TRBV2, the J gene TRBJ2-7, with unresolved D. Per the germline V gene, CDR1 is SNHLY and CDR2 is FYNNEI. Trimming shortened V by 4 bases and J by 2 bases, and 9 bases separated the two germline ends. This CDR3 comprises 13 residues. The CDR3 protein is CASSVQLTYEQYV. CDR3 DNA sequence: TGTGCCAGCAGTGTCCAGCTTACCTACGAGCAGTACGTC.

This clone was seen once. V usage is TRBV6-5 and J usage is TRBJ1-5, with a possible D match to TRBD1 (6 bases). CDR3 length equals 14 residues. V dropped 6 bases and J dropped 0 bases, with 9 bases sitting between them. Germline V gives CDR1 MNHEY, CDR2 SVGAGI. The DNA of the CDR3 is TGTGCCAGCAGAGACAGGTTTAGCAATCAGCCCCAGCATTTT. It translates to CASRDRFSNQPQHF.

The J gene is TRBJ1-4, the V gene TRBV2; D is possibly TRBD1 (5 bases). V was clipped by 6 bases and J by 3 bases, with 17 bases between them. The CDR3 totals 16 residues. The V gene's germline CDR1 is SNHLY and CDR2 FYNNEI. CDR3 in amino acids: CASRRLGGGANEKLFF. In nucleotides, the CDR3 is TGTGCCAGCAGGAGGCTTGGCGGGGGAGCTAATGAAAAACTGTTTTTT.

Worth noting for this clone: The junction differs from germline at one of its ends, possibly a read error. The CDR3 DNA sequence: TGCGCCAGCGGCTTGTTCGGGGCGAACACCGGGGAGCTGTTTTTT. Its translation: CASGLFGANTGELFF. The chain joins TRBV5-1 to TRBJ2-2; the D gene is possibly TRBD2 (5 bases). The CDR3 runs 15 residues. Germline assignment: CDR1 SGHRS and CDR2 YFSETQ.

This rearrangement joins TRBV4-1 to TRBJ2-1; 10 positions agree with TRBD2. The CDR3 has 16 amino acids. Germline V lookup: CDR1 MGHRA, CDR2 YSYEKL. Germline trimming cut 3 bases from V and 9 bases from J; bases unmatched to any gene: 11. This chain's CDR3 is CASSQRSGGVVGEQFF. CDR3 in DNA: TGCGCCAGCAGCCAGCGCAGCGGGGGGGTAGTTGGTGAGCAGTTCTTC.

V gene TRBV6-6 combines with J gene TRBJ1-5; D is ambiguous. The CDR3 is 14 residues long. Germline V gene sequence: CDR1 MNHNY, CDR2 SVGAGI (reference sequence). V dropped 0 bases and J dropped 8 bases, with 11 bases sitting between them. CDR3 sequence: CASSYSLPNEPQHF. For the CDR3, the DNA is TGTGCCAGCAGTTACTCACTTCCAAACGAGCCCCAGCATTTT.

In DNA form, the CDR3 reads TGTGCCAGCAGCTCGCGTGGGAGCTCCTATAATTCACCCCTCCACTTT. Encoded protein: CASSSRGSSYNSPLHF. V gene TRBV5-4 combines with J gene TRBJ1-6; no definite D call. The CDR3 extends over 16 amino acids. Germline CDR1 and CDR2: SGHNT and YYREEE (reference sequence). V gave up 3 bases and J gave up 0 bases, with 10 bases separating them.

V gene TRBV4-3 combines with J gene TRBJ1-2, with 7 positions matching TRBD1. V trimming: 3 bases; J trimming: 0 bases; junction bases outside the gene matches: 4. The CDR3 has 15 residues. Germline V gene lookup returns CDR1 LGHNA and CDR2 YSLEER. CDR3 protein: CASSHNRGSNYGYTF. Written as DNA, the CDR3 is TGCGCCAGCAGCCATAACAGGGGCTCTAACTATGGCTACACCTTC.

This clone was counted a single time. V and J are TRBV9 and TRBJ1-3, with TRBD1 as a possible D gene (5 bases). CDR3 length equals 14 residues. CDR1 SGDLS and CDR2 YYNGEE come from the germline V gene. V dropped 6 bases and J dropped 9 bases, with 19 bases sitting between them. CDR3 bases: TGTGCCAGCACCCTGGGGGGACCTCCTGGCACCATATATTTT. The encoded protein is CASTLGGPPGTIYF.

The CDR3: CASIRGYENSPLHF. The DNA of the CDR3 is TGTGCCAGCATCAGGGGTTACGAGAATTCACCCCTCCACTTT. V is TRBV2 and J is TRBJ1-6; D is possibly TRBD1 (6 bases). The CDR3 loop spans 14 amino acids. Germline CDR1 is SNHLY and CDR2 is FYNNEI. Trimming left V 7 bases short and J 7 bases short, with 14 bases between.

J is TRBJ1-5 and V is TRBV5-4; D is ambiguous. The germline CDR1 and CDR2 sequences are SGHNT and YYREEE (reference sequence). V lost 0 bases and J lost 4, with 5 bases in between. The CDR3 sequence is 13 residues long. The CDR3 here is CASSLGLNQPQHF. In nucleotides, the CDR3 is TGTGCCAGCAGCTTGGGATTGAATCAGCCCCAGCATTTT. The entire variable domain, with the rest obtained from reference TRBV5-4 and TRBJ1-5, is as follows: ETGVTQSPTHLIKTRGQQVTLRCSSQSGHNTVSWYQQALGQGPQFIFQYYREEENGRGNFPPRFSGLQFPNYSSELNVNALELDDSALYLCASSLGLNQPQHFGDGTRLSIL.

This chain links TRBV10-3 with TRBJ1-1; no firm D call. CDR1 ENHRY and CDR2 SYGVKD come from the germline V gene. CDR3 size: 13 residues. The V end was cut by 10 bases, the J end by 0 bases, with 12 bases between. The CDR3 region is CATLAIMNTEAFF. The CDR3 DNA reads as TGTGCCACCCTGGCAATAATGAACACTGAAGCTTTCTTT.

V is TRBV18 and J is TRBJ2-5; D is ambiguous. V dropped 3 bases and J dropped 2 bases, with 13 bases sitting between them. Germline-derived CDR1 and CDR2 are KGHSH and LQKENI. The CDR3 covers 15 residues. CDR3 sequence (DNA): TGTGCCAGCTCACCGGCCCAGGCGCTACAAGAGACCCAGTACTTC. Its protein product is CASSPAQALQETQYF.

This rearrangement joins TRBV6-5 to TRBJ2-2; TRBD1 might be the D (6 bases). CDR1 and CDR2 from the germline V gene are MNHEY and SVGAGI. The CDR3 is 14 amino acids. V dropped 5 bases and J dropped 1 base, with 8 bases sitting between them. The chain's CDR3 is CASSLQGNTGELFF. Here the CDR3 DNA reads TGTGCCAGCAGTCTACAGGGGAACACCGGGGAGCTGTTTTTT.

This rearrangement joins TRBV9 to TRBJ2-3; TRBD2 matches at 13 bases. The CDR3 is 17 amino acids. Trimming removed 3 bases from V and 2 bases from J; junction bases left unmatched: 6. The germline V gene encodes CDR1 SGDLS and CDR2 YYNGEE. The CDR3 region has the DNA TGTGCCAGCAGCGGAACTAGCGGGGGGGCTCCCACAGATACGCAGTATTTT. Its protein product is CASSGTSGGAPTDTQYF.

The chain has TRBV6-6 and TRBJ2-4; D remains ambiguous. The V gene's germline CDR1 is MNHNY and CDR2 SVGAGI (reference sequence). The CDR3 covers 11 residues. V was shortened by 6 bases and J by 6 bases, with 6 bases between the two germline ends. The CDR3 sequence: CASSPRNIQYF. CDR3 in DNA: TGTGCCAGCAGCCCAAGAAACATTCAGTACTTC.

The chain employs TRBV4-3 and TRBJ1-1; D is uncertain. The CDR3 totals 14 residues. With 1 base removed from V and 5 bases from J, the gap between germline ends came to 11 bases. Germline assignment: CDR1 LGHNA and CDR2 YSLEER. The CDR3 is CASSQGKRGTEAFF. The CDR3 DNA reads TGCGCCAGCAGCCAAGGCAAGCGTGGGACTGAAGCTTTCTTT.

The chain carries TRBV27 and TRBJ1-5; the D gene is possibly TRBD1 (5 bases). V was pared by 0 bases and J by 3 bases, with 15 bases between. The V gene's germline CDR1 is MNHEY and CDR2 SMNVEV (reference sequence). The CDR3 totals 17 residues. Written as DNA, the CDR3 is TGTGCCAGCAGTTTATCGTCGGGAGGCGGGACCAATCAGCCCCAGCATTTT. Its translation: CASSLSSGGGTNQPQHF.

This rearrangement joins TRBV19 to TRBJ1-1, with a tentative D call TRBD1 (5 bases). Trimming removed 5 bases from V and 0 bases from J, with 13 bases in between. Per germline, CDR1 LNHDA and CDR2 SQIVND (reference sequence). There are 15 residues in the CDR3. CDR3 sequence: CASSRTGQMNTEAFF. CDR3 in DNA: TGTGCCAGTAGTCGAACAGGTCAGATGAACACTGAAGCTTTCTTT.

This clone is a singleton in its sample. The V call is TRBV19, the J call TRBJ1-1; D is undetermined. The V end lost 3 bases, the J end lost 2 bases, and 10 bases lay between the germline ends. The V gene's germline CDR1 is LNHDA and CDR2 SQIVND (reference sequence). The CDR3 covers 14 residues. The chain's CDR3 is CASSIAKVNTEAFF. DNA of the CDR3: TGTGCCAGTAGTATCGCAAAGGTAAACACTGAAGCTTTCTTT.

The V call is TRBV9, the J call TRBJ1-1, with a possible D match to TRBD1 (6 bases). This CDR3 contains 14 residues. The V and J ends lost 0 bases and 0 bases respectively, with 6 bases between them. Germline CDR1 and CDR2: SGDLS and YYNGEE. CDR3 amino acids: CASSVAGVNTEAFF. For the CDR3, the DNA is TGTGCCAGCAGCGTAGCAGGGGTGAACACTGAAGCTTTCTTT. Full variable domain (missing parts from reference TRBV9 and TRBJ1-1): DSGVTQTPKHLITATGQRVTLRCSPRSGDLSVYWYQQSLDQGLQFLIQYYNGEERAKGNILERFSAQQFPDLHSELNLSSLELGDSALYFCASSVAGVNTEAFFGQGTRLTVV.

The chain couples TRBV3-1 (or the pseudogene TRBV3-2) to TRBJ2-1; D is tentatively TRBD1 or TRBD2 (5 bases each). This CDR3 is 12 amino acids long. From germline, CDR1 is LGHDT and CDR2 YNNKEL (reference sequence). The germline V and J ends were trimmed by 1 base and 8 bases, with 6 bases remaining between them. The CDR3 region is CASSQAGHEQFF. The DNA for the CDR3 is TGTGCCAGCAGCCAAGCGGGACATGAGCAGTTCTTC.

The chain employs TRBV30 and TRBJ1-1; D is unresolved. This CDR3 is built from 12 residues. Per germline, CDR1 GTSNPN and CDR2 SVGIG (reference sequence). V lost 3 bases and J lost 1, with 6 bases in between. The CDR3 sequence is CAWSVRNTEAFF. For the CDR3, the DNA is TGTGCCTGGAGCGTCAGGAACACTGAAGCTTTCTTT.

V gene TRBV7-9 combines with J gene TRBJ1-1; a possible D gene is TRBD1 (5 bases). The CDR3 has 15 residues. CDR1 SEHNR and CDR2 FQNEAQ come from the germline V gene (reference sequence). V was clipped by 6 bases and J by 5 bases, with 19 bases between them. The CDR3 nucleotides are TGTGCCAGCAGATATATGGGACGGGGAGATACTGAAGCTTTCTTT. It yields the protein CASRYMGRGDTEAFF. Filled out from reference TRBV7-9 and TRBJ1-1, the complete variable domain reads DTGVSQNPRHKITKRGQNVTFRCDPISEHNRLYWYRQTLGQGPEFLTYFQNEAQLEKSRLLSDRFSAERPKGSFSTLEIQRTEQGDSAMYLCASRYMGRGDTEAFFGQGTRLTVV.

A note on this clone: At one of its ends the junction is not consistent with the germline gene, which may arise from a read error. The rearrangement uses TRBV9 and TRBJ1-3; D perhaps matches TRBD1 (5 bases). CDR1 is SGDLS, CDR2 YYNGEE, per germline. The CDR3 consists of 18 residues. The DNA for the CDR3 is TGTGCCAGCAACGTAGAGTCCGGGACCCTCCGTGTCGGAAACACCATATATTTT. Protein sequence: CASNVESGTLRVGNTIYF.

The chain combines TRBV5-6 with TRBJ2-4; possible D gene TRBD2, 6 bases. Trimming removed 4 bases from V and 2 bases from J, with 19 bases in between. Germline V gene sequence: CDR1 SGHDT, CDR2 YYEEEE. The CDR3 is 17 amino acids. CDR3 nucleotide sequence: TGTGCCAGCAGCCCCTTCCTGGGGGGTATGACCAAAAACATTCAGTACTTC. Translated: CASSPFLGGMTKNIQYF.

The chain couples TRBV7-9 to TRBJ1-1; no reliable D call. The CDR3 is 15 amino acids. From germline, CDR1 is SEHNR and CDR2 FQNEAQ (reference sequence). The V gene lost 0 bases and the J gene lost 1 base, with 9 bases spanning the gap. The CDR3 nucleotides are TGTGCCAGCAGCTTAGCGAGTAGTAGGAACACTGAAGCTTTCTTT. It encodes CASSLASSRNTEAFF.

The chain links TRBV4-2 to TRBJ2-1, with D perhaps matching TRBD1 (6 bases). V gave up 0 bases and J gave up 3 bases, with 9 bases separating them. Germline CDR1 and CDR2: LGHNA and YNFKEQ. The CDR3 length is 15 residues. The CDR3 DNA reads as TGTGCCAGCAGCCAAGATCTAGGGGGCTACAATGAGCAGTTCTTC. It encodes CASSQDLGGYNEQFF.

This chain uses TRBV9 with TRBJ1-5; D uncertain. CDR3 length: 14 residues. V was trimmed by 7 bases and J by 1 base, leaving 12 bases between them. Germline values: CDR1 SGDLS, CDR2 YYNGEE. CDR3 sequence reads: CASAPPGSNQPQHF. DNA of the CDR3: TGTGCCAGCGCCCCCCCGGGAAGCAATCAGCCCCAGCATTTT.